This T cell receptor beta chain came from a study of blood T cell repertoires in COVID-19. Across the whole study: Samples came from the United States, Italy and Spain, spanning acute and convalescent COVID-19.

Assay: immunoSEQ multiplex PCR; the TCRdb copy retains only in-frame clones and omits some. The sample has 35,000 to 50,000 clones; more than 75% are singletons. This CDR3 spans 15 amino acids. J was trimmed by 4 bases and V by 4 bases; bases with no gene match: 6. Germline assignment: CDR1 MNHEY and CDR2 SVGAGI. The TCR was taken from a human donor in a cohort sampled during active COVID-19. The chain links TRBV6-5 to TRBJ1-5, with 8 bases aligning to TRBD1. Sequenced material: peripheral blood. CDR3 loop: CASSSLGQGNQPQHF. The CDR3 nucleotides read TGTGCCAGCAGTTCCCTAGGACAGGGTAATCAGCCCCAGCATTTT.